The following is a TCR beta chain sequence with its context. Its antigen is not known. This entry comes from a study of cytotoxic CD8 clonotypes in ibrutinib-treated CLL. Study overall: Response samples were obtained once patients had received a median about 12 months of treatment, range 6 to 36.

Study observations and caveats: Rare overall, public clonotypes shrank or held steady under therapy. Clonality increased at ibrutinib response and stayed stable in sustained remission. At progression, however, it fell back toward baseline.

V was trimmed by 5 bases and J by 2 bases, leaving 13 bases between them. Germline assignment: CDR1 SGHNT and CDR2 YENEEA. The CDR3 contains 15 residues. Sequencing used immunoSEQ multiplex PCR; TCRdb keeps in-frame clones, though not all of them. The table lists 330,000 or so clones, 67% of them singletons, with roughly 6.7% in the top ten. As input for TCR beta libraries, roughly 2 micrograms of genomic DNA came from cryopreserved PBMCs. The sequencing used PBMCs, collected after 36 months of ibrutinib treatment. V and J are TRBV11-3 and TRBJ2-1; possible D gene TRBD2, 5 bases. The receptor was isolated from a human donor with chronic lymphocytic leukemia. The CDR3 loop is CASSPRGPTYNEQFF. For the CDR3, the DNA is TGTGCCAGCAGCCCCCGCGGGCCCACCTACAATGAGCAGTTCTTC.